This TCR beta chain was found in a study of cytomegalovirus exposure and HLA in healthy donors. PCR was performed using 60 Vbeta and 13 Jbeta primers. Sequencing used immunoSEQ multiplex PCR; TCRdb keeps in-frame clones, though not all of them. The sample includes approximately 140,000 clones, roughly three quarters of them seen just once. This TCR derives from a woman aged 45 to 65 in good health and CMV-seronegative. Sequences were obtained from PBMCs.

CDR3 sequence reads: CASSPIRDIGDYGYTF. CDR3 nucleotides: TGTGCCAGCAGCCCAATCCGGGACATTGGGGACTATGGCTACACCTTC. The chain has TRBV4-2 and TRBJ1-2; tentatively, D is TRBD1 (6 bases). Germline values: CDR1 LGHNA, CDR2 YNFKEQ. V lost 4 bases and J lost 3, with 18 bases in between. The CDR3 consists of 16 residues.